One sample yielded the 16 T cell receptor beta chains listed below, sequenced in a study of blood T cell repertoires in COVID-19 (dated by TCRdb to the early 2020s). The protocol used for the library was the immunoSEQ multiplex PCR assay. The clones in this table, taken by TCRdb from immuneACCESS, are in-frame only. Not every clone is retained; where verified, under half of the shortfall comes from an unresolved V gene, and the cause of the rest is unknown. Counted in this sample were 180,000 or so clones; more than 75% of them appeared once. Of the sample, around 8% is held by the ten largest clones. Sequenced sample: peripheral blood. These receptors all stem from a woman aged 70-85 years with acute or convalescent COVID-19.

This chain uses TRBV24-1 with TRBJ2-7; possible D gene TRBD1, 5 bases. Trimming cost V 4 bases and J 2 bases, with 11 bases left between them. Germline CDR1 KGHDR, CDR2 SFDVKD. The CDR3 extends over 14 amino acids. The CDR3 loop reads CATSEAGLTYEQYF. The CDR3 coding sequence is TGTGCCACCAGTGAGGCAGGGTTAACCTACGAGCAGTACTTC.

V is TRBV6-5 and J is TRBJ2-3; 7 bases fit TRBD1. The V and J ends lost 6 bases and 2 bases, in that order; junction bases with no gene match: 8. The length of the CDR3 is 15 residues. Germline values: CDR1 MNHEY, CDR2 SVGAGI. The CDR3 protein is CASRSTGDPTDTQYF. The DNA for the CDR3 is TGTGCCAGCAGGTCCACAGGGGACCCCACAGATACGCAGTATTTT.

This clone was detected only a few times. This chain connects TRBV11-2 to TRBJ2-7; D possibly corresponds to TRBD2 (7 bases). Trimming cost V 0 bases and J 1 base, with 19 bases left between them. CDR3 length equals 18 residues. Germline values: CDR1 SGHAT, CDR2 FQNNGV. The CDR3 loop reads CASSLEVRAGAGSYEQYF. The CDR3 nucleotides read TGTGCCAGCAGCTTAGAAGTTAGGGCGGGGGCAGGGTCCTACGAGCAGTACTTC.

The chain is built from TRBV14 and TRBJ2-7; TRBD2 aligns across 9 bases. This CDR3 is 15 amino acids long. The germline V gene encodes CDR1 SGHDN and CDR2 FVKESK. The V gene end was trimmed by 1 base and the J gene end by 4 bases; junction bases not matched to a gene: 5. This CDR3 is CASSQGGGRDYEQYF. CDR3 coding DNA: TGTGCCAGCAGCCAAGGGGGCGGGAGGGATTACGAGCAGTACTTC.

This clone has just one count. The rearrangement uses TRBV7-9 and TRBJ1-2; TRBD1 matches 9 bases. This CDR3 has 14 amino acids. The J segment lost 3 bases and the V segment lost 6 bases, leaving 5 bases of the junction unmatched. CDR1 is SEHNR, CDR2 FQNEAQ, per germline (reference sequence). The CDR3 nucleotides are TGTGCCAGCAGTATACAGGGGGCCGACTATGGCTACACCTTC. Translated, it gives CASSIQGADYGYTF.

The V call is TRBV7-9, the J call TRBJ2-5; D perhaps matches TRBD2 (5 bases). The germline V gene has CDR1 SEHNR and CDR2 FQNEAQ (reference sequence). The V end was cut by 4 bases, the J end by 3 bases, with 12 bases between. The CDR3 loop spans 14 amino acids. CDR3 loop: CASSWPGMKETQYF. The CDR3 nucleotides are TGTGCCAGCAGCTGGCCGGGGATGAAAGAGACCCAGTACTTC.

The chain couples TRBV7-2 to TRBJ1-6; TRBD1 agrees at 11 bases. The trim removed 1 base at V and 7 bases at J, leaving 3 bases unmatched. This CDR3 has 16 amino acids. CDR1 is SGHTA, CDR2 FQGNSA, per germline. This CDR3 reads CASSLGGTGGNSPLHF. Written as DNA, the CDR3 is TGTGCCAGCAGCTTAGGAGGGACAGGGGGAAATTCACCCCTCCACTTT.

The rearrangement joins TRBV7-9 to TRBJ2-1; 11 bases line up with TRBD2. J lost 5 bases, V lost 2 bases, and 11 bases had no gene match. There are 18 residues in the CDR3. The V gene's germline CDR1 is SEHNR and CDR2 FQNEAQ (reference sequence). CDR3 residues: CASSLSRALAGANNEQFF. CDR3 coding DNA: TGTGCCAGCAGCTTATCACGGGCACTAGCGGGAGCGAACAATGAGCAGTTCTTC.

CDR3: CASSSRTHPREQYF. The CDR3 nucleotides read TGCGCCAGCAGCTCCCGGACACATCCGAGGGAGCAGTACTTC. The chain combines TRBV5-1 with TRBJ2-7; a weak D match, TRBD1 (5 bases). The CDR3 contains 14 residues. From germline, CDR1 is SGHRS and CDR2 YFSETQ. Trimming took off 3 bases at V and 7 bases at J, with 17 bases between the two ends.

The chain has TRBV10-1 and TRBJ2-1; TRBD2 matches 10 bases. Per germline, CDR1 WNHNN and CDR2 SYGVQD (reference sequence). The CDR3 loop spans 17 amino acids. With V trimmed by 9 bases and J by 11 bases, 22 bases remained unmatched. This CDR3 reads CASCQRSGGAEFRKQFF. The CDR3, as DNA: TGCGCCAGTTGTCAGAGGAGCGGGGGGGCCGAGTTCCGTAAGCAGTTCTTC.

The rearrangement uses TRBV4-3 and TRBJ1-1; TRBD1 is a possible D gene (5 bases). Trimming removed 3 bases at V and 1 base at J, with 18 bases between. The CDR3 is 17 residues long. Per the germline V gene, CDR1 is LGHNA and CDR2 is YSLEER. The DNA of the CDR3 is TGCGCCAGCAGCCATTCCGGGCGGGGGGGACGGAACACTGAAGCTTTCTTT. Its protein product is CASSHSGRGGRNTEAFF.

The chain employs TRBV6-5 and TRBJ1-2; 7 bases fit TRBD1. The CDR3 totals 13 residues. J was trimmed by 8 bases and V by 5 bases; bases with no gene match: 8. Germline assignment: CDR1 MNHEY and CDR2 SVGAGI. In DNA form, the CDR3 reads TGTGCCAGCAGTCCGCAGGGGGAGCGAGGCTACACCTTC. Its translation is CASSPQGERGYTF.

The rearrangement uses TRBV29-1 and TRBJ2-1; TRBD2 aligns across 10 bases. CDR1 is SQVTM and CDR2 is ANQGSEA in the germline V gene. The CDR3 covers 16 residues. The V and J ends lost 3 bases and 7 bases, in that order; junction bases with no gene match: 12. The CDR3 DNA sequence: TGCAGCGTTGACAGGAGTGGACTAGCGGCCTCAAATGAGCAGTTCTTC. Amino acids: CSVDRSGLAASNEQFF.

This chain links TRBV7-2 with TRBJ1-4; D is unresolved. The CDR3 loop spans 14 amino acids. V lost 3 bases and J 5 bases, leaving 10 bases between the germline ends. Germline V gene sequence: CDR1 SGHTA, CDR2 FQGNSA. CDR3 region: CASSLRQSNEKLFF. The DNA of the CDR3 is TGTGCCAGCAGCTTGAGGCAGTCCAATGAAAAACTGTTTTTT.

This sequence joins TRBV28 and TRBJ1-5; 8 bases line up with TRBD1. The CDR3 covers 15 residues. Germline trimming cut 6 bases from V and 6 bases from J; bases unmatched to any gene: 10. The V gene's germline CDR1 is MDHEN and CDR2 SYDVKM. The CDR3 protein is CASSLLTGDGQPQHF. The CDR3, as DNA: TGTGCCAGCAGCTTACTGACAGGGGACGGTCAGCCCCAGCATTTT.

The V and J genes are TRBV2 and TRBJ2-1; 9 nucleotides agree with TRBD2. In germline, CDR1 is SNHLY, CDR2 FYNNEI. The CDR3 has 17 residues. V shed 4 bases and J 7 bases; nucleotides not matched to a gene: 14. The CDR3 here is CASSVRSGGPTGNEQFF. CDR3 in DNA: TGTGCCAGCAGTGTTAGGAGCGGGGGGCCGACGGGGAATGAGCAGTTCTTC.